The clone carrying this T cell receptor beta chain was seen only a few times. Its antigen is not identified. The data were obtained in a study of ipilimumab plus nivolumab after autologous stem cell transplantation. Libraries were prepared by immunoSEQ multiplex PCR; TCRdb keeps only in-frame clonotypes and omits some of them. The sample includes some 44,000 clones, more than 70% of them seen just once. The germline V and J ends were trimmed by 6 bases and 8 bases, with 14 bases remaining between them. The CDR3 is made up of 14 amino acids. The germline V gene encodes CDR1 SNHLY and CDR2 FYNNEI. Starting 14 to 28 days after autologous transplant, ipilimumab 1 mg/kg was given. Through week 26, nivolumab 3 mg/kg IV was given weeks 1, 4, 7, 10, then biweekly. Study-wide results and limits: The authors say TCR, Treg and microbiome findings warrant further study.

This receptor was taken from a male donor with multiple myeloma. The sample consisted of PBMCs, taken in a trial of ipilimumab plus nivolumab as post-transplant consolidation. V is TRBV2 and J is TRBJ1-6; D not certain. The CDR3 DNA follows: TGTGCCAGCAGAGTCAGTACAGTTGATTCACCCCTCCACTTT. Protein: CASRVSTVDSPLHF. Filled out from reference TRBV2 and TRBJ1-6, the complete variable domain reads EPEVTQTPSHQVTQMGQEVILRCVPISNHLYFYWYRQILGQKVEFLVSFYNNEISEKSEIFDDQFSVERPDGSNFTLKIRSTKLEDSAMYFCASRVSTVDSPLHFGNGTRLTVT.